These 15 T cell receptor beta chains came from one sample sequenced in a study of T cells in Graves' hyperthyroidism and ophthalmopathy. Using RNA transcripts as the source, TCR beta CDR3 regions were amplified. The HTBI primer set drove a first-round RT-PCR of the TCR CDR3. From the multiplex PCR reads, TCRdb called clonotypes with MiXCR, one entry per CDR3 protein. The sample has about 400,000 distinct CDR3 sequences; about 14% are singletons. Material: blood. The receptors stem from a middle-aged man with Graves' ophthalmopathy.

In this sample, this clonotype turned up a few times. The rearrangement joins TRBV7-9 to TRBJ2-7; D is perhaps TRBD1 or TRBD2 (5 bases each). Germline assignment: CDR1 SEHNR and CDR2 FQNEAQ (reference sequence). V gave up 4 bases and J gave up 2 bases, with 18 bases separating them. The CDR3 consists of 16 residues. CDR3 in amino acids: CASSSEPGRRTYEQYF. The CDR3 DNA reads as TGTGCCAGCAGCTCGGAACCGGGACGTAGGACCTACGAGCAGTACTTC.

This clonotype was counted ten times or more. The chain has TRBV5-1 and TRBJ1-5, with a weak D call TRBD1 (6 bases). CDR3 size: 15 residues. From germline, CDR1 is SGHRS and CDR2 YFSETQ. V gave up 0 bases and J gave up 6 bases, with 13 bases separating them. The CDR3 nucleotides are TGCGCCAGCAGCTTGGGAGACAGGCACGGTCAGCCCCAGCATTTT. Translating gives CASSLGDRHGQPQHF.

In this sample, this clonotype turned up many times. The V and J genes are TRBV6-1 and TRBJ1-1; 8 nucleotides align to TRBD1. The V gene end was trimmed by 6 bases and the J gene end by 11 bases; junction bases not matched to a gene: 11. Germline assignment: CDR1 MNHNS and CDR2 SASEGT. This CDR3 is 13 amino acids long. DNA for the CDR3: TGTGCCAGCAGACGATCTTCGACAGGGGATGCTTTCTTT. Translation: CASRRSSTGDAFF.

This clonotype turned up a few times. A clone one base away is much larger, so this may be a read error. The chain joins TRBV12-3 or TRBV12-4 to TRBJ2-7; 7 nucleotides agree with TRBD1. The CDR3 is made up of 13 amino acids. V trimming: 8 bases; J trimming: 5 bases; junction bases outside the gene matches: 9. The CDR3 DNA sequence: TGTGCCAGCGGCTTGGGACAGTTCAACGAGCAGTACTTC. It translates to CASGLGQFNEQYF.

Note on this clonotype: Lacking the conserved final phenylalanine or tryptophan, this CDR3 likely reflects a read error. The chain carries TRBV24-1 and TRBJ1-2; D gene unclear. From germline, CDR1 is KGHDR and CDR2 SFDVKD. CDR3 length: 12 residues. V lost 4 bases to trimming and J lost 3 bases, with 5 bases between them. This chain's CDR3 is CATSETDYGYTS. In DNA, the CDR3 is TGTGCCACCAGTGAGACCGACTATGGCTACACCTCC.

The sample holds many counts of this clonotype. The DNA of the CDR3 is TGTGCCTGGAGTCGAACGGGGGGTCTGCAGTTCTTC. It translates to CAWSRTGGLQFF. The gene calls are TRBV30 and TRBJ2-1; 7 bases line up with TRBD2. The germline gives CDR1 GTSNPN, CDR2 SVGIG (reference sequence). The CDR3 covers 12 residues. V shed 2 bases and J 12 bases; nucleotides not matched to a gene: 7.

This clonotype was recorded many times. The chain couples TRBV19 to TRBJ1-2; no definite D call. Between the trimmed V and J ends, which lost 1 base and 7 bases, there was a span of 13 bases. CDR1 is LNHDA, CDR2 SQIVND, per germline (reference sequence). The CDR3 extends over 14 amino acids. In DNA, the CDR3 is TGTGCCAGTAGTATAGGGTTCGGCGCTGGTGGCTACACCTTC. Its translation: CASSIGFGAGGYTF.

This clonotype was observed many times. The V and J genes are TRBV11-2 and TRBJ2-1; possible D gene TRBD1, 6 bases. The germline CDR1 and CDR2 sequences are SGHAT and FQNNGV. The CDR3 totals 14 residues. V lost 3 bases and J 8 bases, leaving 14 bases between the germline ends. Here the CDR3 DNA reads TGTGCCAGCAGCTTTGGGGGCCTAGACGATGAGCAGTTCTTC. Amino acid sequence: CASSFGGLDDEQFF.

This clonotype came up many times. V usage is TRBV28 and J usage is TRBJ2-7; D is perhaps TRBD1 (5 bases). This CDR3 is built from 13 residues. In germline, CDR1 is MDHEN, CDR2 SYDVKM. Trimming cost V 6 bases and J 2 bases, with 11 bases left between them. CDR3: CASSQQDTYEQYF. Here the CDR3 DNA reads TGTGCCAGCAGCCAACAGGACACCTACGAGCAGTACTTC.

This sequence joins TRBV25-1 and TRBJ2-7, with 10 bases that match TRBD2. V shed 1 base and J 0 bases; nucleotides not matched to a gene: 3. The germline gives CDR1 MGHDK, CDR2 SYGVNS. The CDR3 runs to 16 residues. The CDR3 sequence is CASSELASGSSYEQYF. The CDR3 DNA reads as TGTGCCAGCAGTGAATTGGCTAGCGGGAGCTCCTACGAGCAGTACTTC.

The chain uses TRBV28 and TRBJ2-2, with 9 bases identical to TRBD2. Germline-derived CDR1 and CDR2 are MDHEN and SYDVKM. V was clipped by 1 base and J by 4 bases; unmatched bases: 4. The CDR3 has 16 residues. CDR3 sequence reads: CASSLFRGRATGELFF. The CDR3 DNA follows: TGTGCCAGCAGTTTATTTCGCGGGAGGGCCACCGGGGAGCTGTTTTTT.

This chain links TRBV3-1 with TRBJ2-3, with a possible D match to TRBD2 (6 bases). Trimming left V 0 bases short and J 6 bases short, with 16 bases between. This CDR3 is 16 amino acids long. Germline CDR1 and CDR2: LGHDT and YNNKEL (reference sequence). Here the CDR3 reads CASSQDGGTRPDTQYF. Written as DNA, the CDR3 is TGTGCCAGCAGCCAAGATGGGGGGACCCGGCCGGATACGCAGTATTTT.

This clonotype was counted many times. The chain couples TRBV12-3 or TRBV12-4 to TRBJ2-7, with 7 nucleotides matching TRBD1. The CDR3 runs to 16 residues. Trimming took 7 bases from V and 3 from J; bases not matched to a gene: 15. CDR3 sequence (DNA): TGTGCCAGCAACAACCGGACAGGCGGATTGGGCTACGAGCAGTACTTC. It is translated as CASNNRTGGLGYEQYF.

This clonotype was detected ten times or more. The rearrangement joins TRBV7-9 to TRBJ2-7; the match to TRBD1 covers 8 bases. In germline, CDR1 is SEHNR, CDR2 FQNEAQ (reference sequence). Germline trimming cut 5 bases from V and 7 bases from J; bases unmatched to any gene: 7. This CDR3 spans 13 amino acids. The CDR3 protein is CASSPRTGKEQYF. CDR3 nucleotides: TGTGCCAGCAGCCCCCGGACAGGGAAGGAGCAGTACTTC.

The table lists this clonotype with many counts. The chain recombines TRBV3-1 with TRBJ1-1, with D tentatively TRBD1 (5 bases). CDR3 length: 13 residues. The germline V and J ends were trimmed by 6 bases and 0 bases, with 8 bases remaining between them. CDR1 is LGHDT and CDR2 is YNNKEL in the germline V gene (reference sequence). CDR3 nucleotide sequence: TGTGCCAGCAGGGGACGGATGAACACTGAAGCTTTCTTT. Translating gives CASRGRMNTEAFF.